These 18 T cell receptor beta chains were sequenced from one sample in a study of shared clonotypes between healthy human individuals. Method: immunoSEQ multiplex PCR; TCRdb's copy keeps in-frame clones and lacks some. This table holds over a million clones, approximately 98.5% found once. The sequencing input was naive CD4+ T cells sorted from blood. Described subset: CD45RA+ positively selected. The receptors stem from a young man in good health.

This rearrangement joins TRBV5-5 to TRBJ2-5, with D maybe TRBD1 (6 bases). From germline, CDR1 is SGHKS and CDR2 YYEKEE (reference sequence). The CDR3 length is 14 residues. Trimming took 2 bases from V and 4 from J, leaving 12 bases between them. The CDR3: CASSFNRAAETQYF. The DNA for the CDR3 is TGTGCCAGCAGCTTCAACAGGGCCGCAGAGACCCAGTACTTC.

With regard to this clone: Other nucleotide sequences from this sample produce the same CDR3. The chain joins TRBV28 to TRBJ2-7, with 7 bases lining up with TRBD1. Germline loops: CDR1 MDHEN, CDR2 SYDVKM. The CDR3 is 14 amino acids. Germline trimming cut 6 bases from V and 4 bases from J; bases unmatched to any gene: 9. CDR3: CASSSPGQVYEQYF. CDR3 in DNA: TGTGCCAGCAGCTCCCCAGGACAGGTTTACGAGCAGTACTTC.

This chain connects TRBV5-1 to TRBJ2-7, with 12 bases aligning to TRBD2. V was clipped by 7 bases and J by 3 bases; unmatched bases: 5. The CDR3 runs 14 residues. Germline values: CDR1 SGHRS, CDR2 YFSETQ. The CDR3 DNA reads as TGCGCCAGCGAAAAGACTAGCGGGAGCTACGAGCAGTACTTC. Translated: CASEKTSGSYEQYF.

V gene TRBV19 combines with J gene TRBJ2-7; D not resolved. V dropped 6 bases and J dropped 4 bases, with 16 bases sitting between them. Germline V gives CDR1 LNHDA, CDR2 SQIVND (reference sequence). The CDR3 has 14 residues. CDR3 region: CASRPRATDYEQYF. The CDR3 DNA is TGTGCCAGTAGGCCCCGGGCCACCGATTACGAGCAGTACTTC.

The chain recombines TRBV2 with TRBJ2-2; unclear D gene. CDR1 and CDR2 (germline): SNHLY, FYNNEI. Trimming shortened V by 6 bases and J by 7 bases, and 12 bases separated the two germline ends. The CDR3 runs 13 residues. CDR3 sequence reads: CASSLRTGGELFF. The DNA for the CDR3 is TGTGCCAGCAGCTTAAGGACCGGCGGGGAGCTGTTTTTT.

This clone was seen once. In nucleotides, the CDR3 is TGTGCCTGGAGTTCCCTCTCGGACACCATATATTTT. Protein sequence: CAWSSLSDTIYF. The gene calls are TRBV30 and TRBJ1-3; D remains unclear. The CDR3 contains 12 residues. CDR1 and CDR2 (germline): GTSNPN, SVGIG (reference sequence). Trimming took off 2 bases at V and 8 bases at J, with 10 bases between the two ends.

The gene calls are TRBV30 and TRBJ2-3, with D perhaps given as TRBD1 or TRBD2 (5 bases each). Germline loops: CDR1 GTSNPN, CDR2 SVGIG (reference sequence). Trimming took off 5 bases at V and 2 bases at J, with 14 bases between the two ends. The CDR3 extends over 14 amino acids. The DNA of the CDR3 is TGTGCCTGGGGGGGATCCGGGTTCACAGATACGCAGTATTTT. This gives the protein CAWGGSGFTDTQYF.

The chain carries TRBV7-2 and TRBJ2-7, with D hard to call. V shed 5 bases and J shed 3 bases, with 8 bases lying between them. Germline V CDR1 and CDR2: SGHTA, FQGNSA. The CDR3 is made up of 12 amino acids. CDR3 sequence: CASSPSLYEQYF. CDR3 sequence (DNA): TGTGCCAGCAGCCCATCCCTCTACGAGCAGTACTTC.

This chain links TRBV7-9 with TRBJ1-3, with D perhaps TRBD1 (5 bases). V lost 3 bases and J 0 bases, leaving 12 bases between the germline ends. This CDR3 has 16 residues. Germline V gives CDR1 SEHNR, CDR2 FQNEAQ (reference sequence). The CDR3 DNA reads TGTGCCAGCAGCTTGATCCACGGGGGCTCTGGAAACACCATATATTTT. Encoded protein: CASSLIHGGSGNTIYF. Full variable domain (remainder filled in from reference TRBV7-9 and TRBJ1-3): DTGVSQNPRHKITKRGQNVTFRCDPISEHNRLYWYRQTLGQGPEFLTYFQNEAQLEKSRLLSDRFSAERPKGSFSTLEIQRTEQGDSAMYLCASSLIHGGSGNTIYFGEGSWLTVV.

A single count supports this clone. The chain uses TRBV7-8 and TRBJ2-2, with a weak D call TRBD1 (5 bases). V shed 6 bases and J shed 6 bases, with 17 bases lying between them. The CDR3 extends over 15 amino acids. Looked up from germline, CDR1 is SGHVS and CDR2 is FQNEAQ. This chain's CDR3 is CASRRQDSRPGELFF. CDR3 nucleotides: TGTGCCAGCAGGCGCCAAGACAGCCGCCCCGGGGAGCTGTTTTTT.

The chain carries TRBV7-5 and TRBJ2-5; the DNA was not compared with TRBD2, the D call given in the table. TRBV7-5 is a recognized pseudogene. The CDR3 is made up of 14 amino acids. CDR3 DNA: TGTGTCGGATGGACTAGAACTGCCCAAGAGACCCAGTACTTC. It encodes CVGWTRTAQETQYF.

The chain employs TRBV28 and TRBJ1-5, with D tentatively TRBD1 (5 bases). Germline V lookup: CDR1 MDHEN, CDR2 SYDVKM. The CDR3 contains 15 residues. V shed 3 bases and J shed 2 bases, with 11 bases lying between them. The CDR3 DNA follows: TGTGCCAGCAGTTTCCGGGGGGTTGGCAATCAGCCCCAGCATTTT. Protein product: CASSFRGVGNQPQHF.

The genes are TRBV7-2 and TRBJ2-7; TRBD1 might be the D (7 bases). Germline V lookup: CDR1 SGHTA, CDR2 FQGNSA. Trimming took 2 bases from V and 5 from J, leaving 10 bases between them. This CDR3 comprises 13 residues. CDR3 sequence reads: CASSLRRGHEQYF. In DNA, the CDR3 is TGTGCCAGCAGCTTAAGGAGGGGGCACGAGCAGTACTTC.

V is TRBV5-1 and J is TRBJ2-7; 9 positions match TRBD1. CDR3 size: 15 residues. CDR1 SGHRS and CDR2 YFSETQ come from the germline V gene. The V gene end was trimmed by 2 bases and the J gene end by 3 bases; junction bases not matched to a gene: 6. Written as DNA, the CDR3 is TGCGCCAGCAGCTTATCGGGACAGGGAATCTACGAGCAGTACTTC. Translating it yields CASSLSGQGIYEQYF.

This CDR3 is CASSQQQGREQYF. In nucleotides, the CDR3 is TGCGCCAGCAGCCAACAACAGGGTAGGGAGCAGTACTTC. This sequence joins TRBV4-1 and TRBJ2-7; maybe TRBD1 (6 bases). The germline V gene encodes CDR1 MGHRA and CDR2 YSYEKL. The ends were cut back, 2 bases at V and 7 bases at J, with 12 bases in the middle. The CDR3 spans 13 residues.

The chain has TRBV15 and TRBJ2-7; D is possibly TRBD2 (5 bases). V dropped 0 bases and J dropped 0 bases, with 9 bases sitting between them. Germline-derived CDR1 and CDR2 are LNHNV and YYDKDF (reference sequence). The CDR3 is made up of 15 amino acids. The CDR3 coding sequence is TGTGCCACCAGCAGAGATCCCGGGGTCTCCTACGAGCAGTACTTC. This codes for CATSRDPGVSYEQYF.

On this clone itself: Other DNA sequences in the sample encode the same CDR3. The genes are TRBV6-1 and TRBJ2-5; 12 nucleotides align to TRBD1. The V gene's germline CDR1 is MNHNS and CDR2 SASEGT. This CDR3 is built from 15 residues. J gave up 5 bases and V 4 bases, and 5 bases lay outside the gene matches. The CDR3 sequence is CASSAGTGGAETQYF. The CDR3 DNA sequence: TGTGCCAGCAGTGCCGGGACAGGGGGCGCGGAGACCCAGTACTTC.

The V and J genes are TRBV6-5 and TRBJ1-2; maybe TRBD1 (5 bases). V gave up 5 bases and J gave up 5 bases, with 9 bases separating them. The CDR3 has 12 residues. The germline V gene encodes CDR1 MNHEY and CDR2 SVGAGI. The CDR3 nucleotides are TGTGCCAGCAGTAGTCGACAGTATGGCTACACCTTC. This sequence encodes CASSSRQYGYTF.